Here is one T cell receptor (beta chain) with its context. What it binds is unknown. CDR1 SGHDT and CDR2 YYEEEE come from the germline V gene. The germline V and J ends were trimmed by 5 bases and 6 bases, with 15 bases remaining between them. The CDR3 length is 13 residues. This record comes from a study of cytomegalovirus exposure and HLA in healthy donors. Study observations and caveats: Many donors carried some public TCRs, although rarity characterized most TCR sequences.

In the PCR, 60 Vbeta and 13 Jbeta primers were used. Repertoires were generated with immunoSEQ multiplex PCR, while TCRdb's copy carries only in-frame clones and drops some. Of over 200,000 clones in the sample, approximately 78% are singletons; the top ten hold over 3.5%. The TCR was taken from a male donor in good health and CMV-seronegative. The genes are TRBV5-6 and TRBJ2-7; no clear D. Sequenced input: PBMCs. The CDR3 sequence is CASSSRLDLEQYF. For the CDR3, the DNA is TGTGCCAGCAGTTCGAGACTCGATCTCGAGCAGTACTTC. Combining the CDR3 with reference TRBV5-6 and TRBJ2-7 gives the whole variable domain DAGVTQSPTHLIKTRGQQVTLRCSPKSGHDTVSWYQQALGQGPQFIFQYYEEEERQRGNFPDRFSGHQFPNYSSELNVNALLLGDSALYLCASSSRLDLEQYFGPGTRLTVT.